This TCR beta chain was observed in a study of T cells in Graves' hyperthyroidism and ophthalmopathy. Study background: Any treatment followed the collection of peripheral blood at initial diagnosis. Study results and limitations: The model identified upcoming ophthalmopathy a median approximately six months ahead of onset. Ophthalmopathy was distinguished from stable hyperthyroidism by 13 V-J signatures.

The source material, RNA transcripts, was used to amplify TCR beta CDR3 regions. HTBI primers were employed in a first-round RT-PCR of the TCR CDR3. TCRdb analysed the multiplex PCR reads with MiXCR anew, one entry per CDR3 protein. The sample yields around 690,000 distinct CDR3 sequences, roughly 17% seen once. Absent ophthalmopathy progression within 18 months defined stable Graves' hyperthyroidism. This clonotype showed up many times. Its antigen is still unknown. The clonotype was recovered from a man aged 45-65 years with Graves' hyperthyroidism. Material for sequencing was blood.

As DNA, the CDR3 is TGTGCCAGCAGCGTAGGGGGGATAGCGGGGCCGAGGGATGAGCAGTTCTTC. The encoded protein is CASSVGGIAGPRDEQFF. V usage is TRBV9 and J usage is TRBJ2-1; 8 bases map to TRBD2. Germline lookup yields CDR1 SGDLS and CDR2 YYNGEE. V was clipped by 0 bases and J by 8 bases; unmatched bases: 13. This CDR3 comprises 17 residues.